A single sample is the source of the 8 T cell receptor beta chains below, sequenced in a study of OX40 agonist ivuxolimab in advanced cancers. Profiling relied on immunoSEQ multiplex PCR, and the TCRdb table lists in-frame clones only, not all of them. The sample has under 50,000 clones, 75% to 80% seen once. Here the sequenced sample was CD4+ or CD8+ T cells sorted from blood, taken in a trial of the OX40 agonist ivuxolimab. The receptor source for this set is an adult with an advanced solid tumor such as melanoma, head and neck, liver or kidney cancer.

V and J are TRBV7-9 and TRBJ1-1; no definite D call. The CDR3 consists of 13 residues. Germline lookup yields CDR1 SEHNR and CDR2 FQNEAQ (reference sequence). The V end lost 6 bases, the J end lost 8 bases, and 16 bases lay between the germline ends. The CDR3 DNA reads as TGTGCCAGCAGACAACCTTCGATTAACGAAGCTTTCTTT. The encoded protein is CASRQPSINEAFF. The whole variable domain, remainder taken from reference TRBV7-9 and TRBJ1-1, is DTGVSQNPRHKITKRGQNVTFRCDPISEHNRLYWYRQTLGQGPEFLTYFQNEAQLEKSRLLSDRFSAERPKGSFSTLEIQRTEQGDSAMYLCASRQPSINEAFFGQGTRLTVV.

This chain's CDR3 is CASSLLPSGTGYEQYF. The CDR3 DNA is TGCGCCAGCAGCCTACTTCCCTCCGGGACAGGGTACGAGCAGTACTTC. The chain recombines TRBV5-1 with TRBJ2-7, with TRBD1 matching 9 bases. The trim removed 4 bases at V and 4 bases at J, leaving 12 bases unmatched. In germline, CDR1 is SGHRS, CDR2 YFSETQ. The CDR3 runs to 16 residues.

The chain carries TRBV10-2 and TRBJ1-6; 8 positions agree with TRBD1. The germline CDR1 and CDR2 sequences are WSHSY and SAAADI. The CDR3 runs to 14 residues. V was clipped by 5 bases and J by 8 bases; unmatched bases: 5. This CDR3 reads CASSMTGAHSPLHF. The CDR3, as DNA: TGCGCCAGCAGTATGACAGGGGCACATTCACCCCTCCACTTT.

The sample holds one count of this clone. The chain has TRBV5-4 and TRBJ2-7, with D perhaps given as TRBD1 or TRBD2 (5 bases each). Trimming left V 2 bases short and J 6 bases short, with 12 bases between. The V gene's germline CDR1 is SGHNT and CDR2 YYREEE (reference sequence). The CDR3 spans 13 residues. The CDR3 region is CASSLWGMAEQYF. CDR3 DNA sequence: TGTGCCAGCAGCTTATGGGGGATGGCCGAGCAGTACTTC. The whole variable domain, remainder taken from reference TRBV5-4 and TRBJ2-7, is ETGVTQSPTHLIKTRGQQVTLRCSSQSGHNTVSWYQQALGQGPQFIFQYYREEENGRGNFPPRFSGLQFPNYSSELNVNALELDDSALYLCASSLWGMAEQYFGPGTRLTVT.

The chain couples TRBV11-2 to TRBJ2-7; D is unresolved. The CDR3 loop spans 11 amino acids. The germline CDR1 and CDR2 sequences are SGHAT and FQNNGV. V lost 6 bases and J 5 bases, leaving 8 bases between the germline ends. The CDR3 DNA follows: TGTGCCAGCAGTTTCGTCCACGAGCAGTACTTC. Residues: CASSFVHEQYF.

The J gene is TRBJ2-5, the V gene TRBV4-2; perhaps TRBD2 as D (6 bases). Germline V gene lookup returns CDR1 LGHNA and CDR2 YNFKEQ. This CDR3 contains 13 residues. V was pared by 1 base and J by 6 bases, with 9 bases between. The CDR3 loop is CASSQGGGKTQYF. The CDR3 bases are TGTGCCAGCAGCCAAGGGGGCGGGAAGACCCAGTACTTC.

The chain has TRBV11-2 and TRBJ2-3, with D uncertain. The length of the CDR3 is 13 residues. CDR1 is SGHAT and CDR2 is FQNNGV in the germline V gene. V was trimmed by 6 bases and J by 2 bases, leaving 9 bases between them. In nucleotides, the CDR3 is TGTGCCAGCAGAGCCCGTAACACAGATACGCAGTATTTT. As protein: CASRARNTDTQYF.

CDR3 region: CASSQDFPGEGYEQYF. DNA for the CDR3: TGCGCCAGCAGCCAAGATTTCCCCGGGGAGGGCTACGAGCAGTACTTC. V usage is TRBV4-1 and J usage is TRBJ2-7, with 7 bases aligning to TRBD2. This CDR3 comprises 16 residues. Germline assignment: CDR1 MGHRA and CDR2 YSYEKL. The trim removed 0 bases at V and 3 bases at J, leaving 8 bases unmatched.